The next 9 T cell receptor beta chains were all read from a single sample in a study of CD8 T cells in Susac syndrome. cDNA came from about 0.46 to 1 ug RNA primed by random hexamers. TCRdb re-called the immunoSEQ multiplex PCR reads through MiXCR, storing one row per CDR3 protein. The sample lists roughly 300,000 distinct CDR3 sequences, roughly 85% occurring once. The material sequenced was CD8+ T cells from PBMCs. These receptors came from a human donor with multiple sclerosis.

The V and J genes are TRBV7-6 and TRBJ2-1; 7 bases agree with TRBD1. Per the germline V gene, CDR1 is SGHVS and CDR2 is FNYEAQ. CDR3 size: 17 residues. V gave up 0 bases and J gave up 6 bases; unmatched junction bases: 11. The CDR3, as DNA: TGTGCCAGCAGCTTAGCGAAAAGAGCAGGGGGTGGCAATGAGCAGTTCTTC. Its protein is CASSLAKRAGGGNEQFF.

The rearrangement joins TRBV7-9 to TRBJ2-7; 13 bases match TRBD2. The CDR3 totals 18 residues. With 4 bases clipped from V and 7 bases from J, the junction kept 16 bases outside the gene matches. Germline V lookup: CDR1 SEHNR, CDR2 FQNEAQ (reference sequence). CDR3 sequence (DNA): TGTGCCAGCAGCTCCCGTGGAGGACTAGCGGGAGTTGCCGGTGAGCAGTACTTC. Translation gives CASSSRGGLAGVAGEQYF.

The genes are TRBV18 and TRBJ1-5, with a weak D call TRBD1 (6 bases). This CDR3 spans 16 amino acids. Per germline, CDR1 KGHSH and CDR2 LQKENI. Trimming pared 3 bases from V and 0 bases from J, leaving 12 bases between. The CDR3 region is CASSPGQPNSNQPQHF. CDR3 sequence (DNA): TGTGCCAGCTCACCTGGACAGCCAAATAGCAATCAGCCCCAGCATTTT.

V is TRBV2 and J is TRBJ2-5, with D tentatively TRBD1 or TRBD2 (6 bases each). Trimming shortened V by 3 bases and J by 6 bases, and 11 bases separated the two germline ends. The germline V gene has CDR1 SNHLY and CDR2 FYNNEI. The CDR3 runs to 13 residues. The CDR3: CASSEGGIKTQYF. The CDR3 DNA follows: TGTGCCAGCAGTGAGGGGGGCATAAAGACCCAGTACTTC.

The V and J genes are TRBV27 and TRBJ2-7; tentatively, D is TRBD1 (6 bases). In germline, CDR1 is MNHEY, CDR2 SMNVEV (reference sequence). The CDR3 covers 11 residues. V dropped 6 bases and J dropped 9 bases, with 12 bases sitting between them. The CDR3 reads CASRQGPRQYF. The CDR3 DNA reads TGTGCCAGCAGACAGGGACCGAGGCAGTACTTC.

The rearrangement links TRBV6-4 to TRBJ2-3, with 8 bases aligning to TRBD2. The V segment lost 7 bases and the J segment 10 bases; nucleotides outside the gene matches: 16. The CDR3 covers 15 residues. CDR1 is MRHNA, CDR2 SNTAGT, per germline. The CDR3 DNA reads TGTGCCAGCATGAGGGTAGCGGGAACAAAGTCTCCGCAGTATTTT. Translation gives CASMRVAGTKSPQYF.

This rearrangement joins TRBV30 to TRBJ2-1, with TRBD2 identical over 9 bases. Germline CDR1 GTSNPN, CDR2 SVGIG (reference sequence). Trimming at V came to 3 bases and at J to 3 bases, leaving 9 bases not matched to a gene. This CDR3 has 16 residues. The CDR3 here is CAWRAPRREGYNEQFF. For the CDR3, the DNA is TGTGCCTGGAGAGCCCCCAGGCGGGAGGGCTACAATGAGCAGTTCTTC.

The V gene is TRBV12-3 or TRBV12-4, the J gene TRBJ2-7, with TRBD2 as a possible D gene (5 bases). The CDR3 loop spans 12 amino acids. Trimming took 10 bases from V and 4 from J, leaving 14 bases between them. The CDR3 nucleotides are TGTGCCACCGGGGAAGGGCAATACGAGCAGTACTTC. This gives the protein CATGEGQYEQYF.

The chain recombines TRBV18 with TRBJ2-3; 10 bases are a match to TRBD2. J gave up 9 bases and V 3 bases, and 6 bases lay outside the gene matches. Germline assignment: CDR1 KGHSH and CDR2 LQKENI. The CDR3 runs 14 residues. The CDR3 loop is CASSPATSGKTQYF. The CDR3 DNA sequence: TGTGCCAGCTCACCGGCAACTAGCGGGAAAACGCAGTATTTT.